This is a list of T cell receptor beta chains from one sample in a study of blood T cell repertoires in COVID-19. Generated by immunoSEQ multiplex PCR, the TCRdb table keeps only in-frame clones and is missing some. The repertoire holds some 150,000 clones, with approximately 90% as singletons. The sequenced sample was peripheral blood. The receptors come from a woman aged 70-85 years with acute or convalescent COVID-19. Each CDR3 is given with its conserved first and last residue. The D gene is left open where the match is weak. Some rows mark clone size as missing; the rest say once, few, many or name a class of expanded clone.

TRBJ2-5 | TRBV11-2 | - | TRBD2 | TGTGCCAGCAGCCGAGCGGGGGCCTCGCCGGAGACCCAGTACTTC | CASSRAGASPETQYF
TRBJ2-1 | TRBV3-1/TRBV3-2 | - | TRBD2 | TGTGCCAGCAGCCAAGTCCAGCGGGGGGTTGATAATGAGCAGTTCTTC | CASSQVQRGVDNEQFF
TRBJ1-3 | TRBV18 | - | - | TGTGCCAGCTCGGGCGGGGCTGGAAACACCATATATTTT | CASSGGAGNTIYF
TRBJ1-1 | TRBV7-9 | - | - | TGTGCCAGCAGCTCCCGGGGGGCTGAAGCTTTCTTT | CASSSRGAEAFF
TRBJ2-1 | TRBV9 | - | - | TGTGCCAGCGGGCCGAGAAGCCTTTCCTACAATGAGCAGTTCTTC | CASGPRSLSYNEQFF
TRBJ2-2 | TRBV7-2 | once | TRBD2 | TGTGCCAGCAGCAAAGGTGGTAGCGGGGGGGCGAGTTCCGGGGAGCTGTTTTTT | CASSKGGSGGASSGELFF
TRBJ2-3 | TRBV14 | - | - | TGTGCCAGCAGCCAAGGCACTAGCAGGGCAGATACGCAGTATTTT | CASSQGTSRADTQYF
TRBJ2-6 | TRBV5-8 | - | TRBD1 | TGTGCCAGTAGGGACAGGCAGGGCTCTGGGGCCAACGTCCTGACTTTC | CASRDRQGSGANVLTF
TRBJ2-2 | TRBV10-1 | - | TRBD1 | TGCGCCAGCAGTGTACGGCGACAGGGAAACACCGGGGAGCTGTTTTTT | CASSVRRQGNTGELFF
TRBJ2-5 | TRBV13 | - | TRBD1 | TGTGCCAGCAGCTTAGGGACAGGGGGGACCCAGTACTTC | CASSLGTGGTQYF
TRBJ2-6 | TRBV7-2 | - | TRBD1 | TGTGCCAGCAGCCGGGGACAGGGTGGGGCCAACGTCCTGACTTTC | CASSRGQGGANVLTF
TRBJ2-2 | TRBV5-1 | - | TRBD1 | TGCGCCAGCAGCACCGGACAGGGGGAGGTCGGGGAGCTGTTTTTT | CASSTGQGEVGELFF
TRBJ2-2 | TRBV19 | once | - | TGTGCCAGTAGTATAGACAGTCCGAACACCGGGGAGCTGTTTTTT | CASSIDSPNTGELFF
TRBJ2-4 | TRBV11-3 | - | - | TGTGCCAGCAGCCCAGGGGCAAACATTCAGTACTTC | CASSPGANIQYF
TRBJ2-1 | TRBV4-3 | once | TRBD1 | TGCGCCAGCAGCCGAGAAACAGGGGGCAATGAGCAGTTCTTC | CASSRETGGNEQFF
TRBJ1-1 | TRBV7-9 | - | TRBD1 | TGTGCCAGCAACTTGCCGGGACAGCCGAACACTGAAGCTTTCTTT | CASNLPGQPNTEAFF
TRBJ1-6 | TRBV9 | once | - | TGTGCCAGCAGCGAGGGGCCAGGGGCAGCCGATAATTCACCCCTCCACTTT | CASSEGPGAADNSPLHF
TRBJ1-2 | TRBV3-1/TRBV3-2 | once | - | TGTGCCAGCAGCCAAGGGCAGGGGCACTATGGCTACACCTTC | CASSQGQGHYGYTF
TRBJ2-5 | TRBV19 | - | TRBD2 | TGTGCCAGTAGCCAAGCATCTTGGCTAGCGGGGGGCGAGACCCAGTACTTC | CASSQASWLAGGETQYF
TRBJ2-5 | TRBV5-1 | - | - | TGCGCCAGCAGCCCAGGGGCAGGTGAGACCCAGTACTTC | CASSPGAGETQYF
TRBJ1-1 | TRBV18 | - | - | TGTGCCAGCTCACCACCCTCGGAGCAGGGCTCTCGAAAAGCTTTCTTT | CASSPPSEQGSRKAFF
TRBJ1-1 | TRBV7-9 | - | TRBD1 | TGTGCCAGCAGCATATTGACAGGGGCTACGCACGCTGAAGCTTTCTTT | CASSILTGATHAEAFF
TRBJ1-2 | TRBV6-5 | - | TRBD1 | TGTGCCAGCAGTTACTCTTCTCGCAGGGGGGACGTCTACACCTTC | CASSYSSRRGDVYTF
TRBJ1-1 | TRBV28 | - | - | TGTGCCAGCAGTTCGTATCTAGCGAACACTGAAGCTTTCTTT | CASSSYLANTEAFF
TRBJ1-5 | TRBV25-1 | - | TRBD1 | TGTGCCAGCAGTGAAACAGGGGGGCTCAATCAGCCCCAGCATTTT | CASSETGGLNQPQHF
TRBJ1-1 | TRBV7-8 | - | - | TGTGCCAGCAGCTCAAAGCTGAACACTGAAGCTTTCTTT | CASSSKLNTEAFF
TRBJ2-3 | TRBV10-3 | - | TRBD2 | TGTGCCATCAGTGGGGCCTCCTGGACTAGCGGGTCCGTCGGAGATACGCAGTATTTT | CAISGASWTSGSVGDTQYF
TRBJ2-4 | TRBV5-8 | - | - | TGTGCCAGCAGCCGAGGGTTAAGGCAAAACATTCAGTACTTC | CASSRGLRQNIQYF